Each of the 32 T cell receptor beta chains below was sequenced from the same sample in a study of blood T cell repertoires in COVID-19. The protocol was immunoSEQ multiplex PCR, while the TCRdb copy is restricted to in-frame clones and leaves out a portion. Of roughly 230,000 clones listed, around 82% are singletons. The specimen sequenced was peripheral blood. Receptor source: a man in his fifties with active or convalescent COVID-19.

The V and J genes are TRBV19 and TRBJ2-7; the match to TRBD1 covers 7 bases. The length of the CDR3 is 12 residues. After removal of 10 bases from V and 3 bases from J, the junction contained 6 bases not matched to a gene. Germline CDR1 reads LNHDA; CDR2 reads SQIVND (reference sequence). CDR3 in DNA: TGTGCCACCTCGACAGGGAACTACGAGCAGTACTTC. Amino acid sequence: CATSTGNYEQYF.

V is TRBV6-4 and J is TRBJ2-3; TRBD2 aligns across 9 bases. The CDR3 covers 14 residues. Germline CDR1 is MRHNA and CDR2 is SNTAGT. V dropped 4 bases and J dropped 2; count of bases not matched to a gene: 1. As DNA, the CDR3 is TGTGCCAGCAGTGGCGGGGGGGCCACAGATACGCAGTATTTT. Amino acid sequence: CASSGGGATDTQYF.

The chain joins TRBV15 to TRBJ2-5; D is perhaps TRBD1 (7 bases). CDR1 is LNHNV, CDR2 YYDKDF, per germline (reference sequence). The CDR3 covers 16 residues. With 5 bases removed from V and 2 bases from J, the gap between germline ends came to 18 bases. CDR3 coding DNA: TGTGCCACCAGCGGAAACAGGGGACTCGGACAAGAGACCCAGTACTTC. As protein: CATSGNRGLGQETQYF. The variable domain in full, with the rest retrieved from reference TRBV15 and TRBJ2-5, is DAMVIQNPRYQVTQFGKPVTLSCSQTLNHNVMYWYQQKSSQAPKLLFHYYDKDFNNEADTPDNFQSRRPNTSFCFLDIRSPGLGDTAMYLCATSGNRGLGQETQYFGPGTRLLVL.

J is TRBJ2-1 and V is TRBV12-3 or TRBV12-4, with D perhaps TRBD2 (6 bases). The CDR3 covers 13 residues. V lost 6 bases to trimming and J lost 4 bases, with 10 bases between them. The CDR3 nucleotides read TGTGCCAGCAGGGGGACTGGGTACAATGAGCAGTTCTTC. As protein: CASRGTGYNEQFF.

The J gene is TRBJ2-2, the V gene TRBV5-4, with 14 bases fitting TRBD2. The J segment lost 4 bases and the V segment lost 4 bases, leaving 3 bases of the junction unmatched. Per the germline V gene, CDR1 is SGHNT and CDR2 is YYREEE (reference sequence). The CDR3 length is 16 residues. This CDR3 is CASSIGTSGGTGELFF. Here the CDR3 DNA reads TGTGCCAGCAGCATTGGGACTAGCGGGGGCACCGGGGAGCTGTTTTTT.

The chain combines TRBV19 with TRBJ2-1; D call uncertain. With 4 bases removed from V and 5 bases from J, the gap between germline ends came to 15 bases. Germline V gene sequence: CDR1 LNHDA, CDR2 SQIVND (reference sequence). The CDR3 is made up of 15 amino acids. The CDR3 protein is CASSTRHGLDNEQFF. The CDR3 coding sequence is TGTGCCAGTAGTACCCGACACGGCCTCGACAATGAGCAGTTCTTC. Looking up the rest from reference TRBV19 and TRBJ2-1 gives the full variable domain: DGGITQSPKYLFRKEGQNVTLSCEQNLNHDAMYWYRQDPGQGLRLIYYSQIVNDFQKGDIAEGYSVSREKKESFPLTVTSAQKNPTAFYLCASSTRHGLDNEQFFGPGTRLTVL.

V and J are TRBV24-1 and TRBJ2-2; the match to TRBD1 covers 8 bases. The J segment lost 8 bases and the V segment lost 9 bases, leaving 10 bases of the junction unmatched. The CDR3 runs to 14 residues. Germline CDR1 is KGHDR and CDR2 is SFDVKD. The CDR3 is CATAPRTGRGELFF. The DNA of the CDR3 is TGTGCCACCGCGCCGAGGACAGGGCGGGGGGAGCTGTTTTTT.

The chain recombines TRBV5-1 with TRBJ1-2; 7 nucleotides align to TRBD1. The V gene end was trimmed by 5 bases and the J gene end by 3 bases; junction bases not matched to a gene: 4. Germline values: CDR1 SGHRS, CDR2 YFSETQ. The CDR3 covers 13 residues. The chain's CDR3 is CASRSDRDYGYTF. The CDR3 nucleotides read TGCGCCAGCAGATCCGACAGGGACTATGGCTACACCTTC.

The rearrangement links TRBV29-1 to TRBJ1-1; D may be TRBD1 (5 bases). The V gene's germline CDR1 is SQVTM and CDR2 ANQGSEA. This CDR3 region has 12 residues. The V and J ends lost 6 bases and 0 bases respectively, with 8 bases between them. The CDR3 spells CSVGGMNTEAFF. The CDR3 DNA sequence: TGCAGCGTGGGGGGAATGAACACTGAAGCTTTCTTT.

This rearrangement joins TRBV3-1 (or the pseudogene TRBV3-2) to TRBJ2-2; D is ambiguous. The CDR3 has 15 residues. Per germline, CDR1 LGHDT and CDR2 YNNKEL (reference sequence). Deletions cut 1 base from V and 3 bases from J, with 9 bases between. CDR3 amino acids: CASSQVLSDTGELFF. The CDR3 coding sequence is TGTGCCAGCAGCCAAGTTCTTTCGGACACCGGGGAGCTGTTTTTT.

Worth noting for this clone: Within the sample, other DNA sequences also encode this same CDR3. The V and J genes are TRBV5-1 and TRBJ2-2, with 10 bases matching TRBD1. V trimming: 4 bases; J trimming: 3 bases; junction bases outside the gene matches: 3. In germline, CDR1 is SGHRS, CDR2 YFSETQ. The CDR3 runs 15 residues. Here the CDR3 DNA reads TGCGCCAGCAGCGTGGACAGGGGGGACACCGGGGAGCTGTTTTTT. It specifies CASSVDRGDTGELFF. Based on the CDR3 plus reference TRBV5-1 and TRBJ2-2, the full variable domain is KAGVTQTPRYLIKTRGQQVTLSCSPISGHRSVSWYQQTPGQGLQFLFEYFSETQRNKGNFPGRFSGRQFSNSRSEMNVSTLELGDSALYLCASSVDRGDTGELFFGEGSRLTVL.

This clone was recorded only once. The chain recombines TRBV19 with TRBJ2-1; TRBD2 is a possible D gene (5 bases). Trimming removed 1 base at V and 8 bases at J, with 9 bases between. Germline values: CDR1 LNHDA, CDR2 SQIVND (reference sequence). The CDR3 totals 13 residues. CDR3 sequence (DNA): TGTGCCAGTAGTATAGGCGCCGGGGATGAGCAGTTCTTC. Residues: CASSIGAGDEQFF.

This clone was counted once. This chain links TRBV14 with TRBJ1-1; TRBD1 is a possible D gene (5 bases). Germline loops: CDR1 SGHDN, CDR2 FVKESK. Trimming cost V 5 bases and J 2 bases, with 24 bases left between them. The CDR3 has 18 residues. The CDR3 region has the DNA TGTGCCAGCAGCTACACCCTATGGGGCAGAGATTATAACACTGAAGCTTTCTTT. This codes for CASSYTLWGRDYNTEAFF.

The J gene is TRBJ2-7, the V gene TRBV18; 7 nucleotides match TRBD1. CDR1 and CDR2 from the germline V gene are KGHSH and LQKENI. The CDR3 runs 15 residues. V trimming: 3 bases; J trimming: 2 bases; junction bases outside the gene matches: 7. The DNA of the CDR3 is TGTGCCAGCTCACCTTCCGGGACAGCAACCTACGAGCAGTACTTC. This encodes CASSPSGTATYEQYF. Complete variable domain (other parts from reference TRBV18 and TRBJ2-7): NAGVMQNPRHLVRRRGQEARLRCSPMKGHSHVYWYRQLPEEGLKFMVYLQKENIIDESGMPKERFSAEFPKEGPSILRIQQVVRGDSAAYFCASSPSGTATYEQYFGPGTRLTVT.

This clone came up a few times. The rearrangement joins TRBV19 to TRBJ1-4, with unresolved D. Trimming stripped 5 bases from V and 7 bases from J, with 11 bases between. The CDR3 contains 13 residues. Germline CDR1 is LNHDA and CDR2 is SQIVND (reference sequence). The CDR3 here is CASSVGRPEKLFF. Here the CDR3 DNA reads TGTGCCAGTAGTGTCGGGAGACCTGAAAAACTGTTTTTT.

The chain has TRBV15 and TRBJ1-4; 9 nucleotides align to TRBD1. Germline V gene lookup returns CDR1 LNHNV and CDR2 YYDKDF (reference sequence). J was trimmed by 3 bases and V by 3 bases; bases with no gene match: 2. The CDR3 contains 15 residues. Here the CDR3 DNA reads TGTGCCACCAGCAGGGGGGACAGGGCTAATGAAAAACTGTTTTTT. Translating gives CATSRGDRANEKLFF.

This chain connects TRBV3-1 (or the pseudogene TRBV3-2) to TRBJ2-2, with 10 bases matching TRBD2. V lost 6 bases, J lost 0 bases, and 4 bases stayed unmatched. The germline V gene has CDR1 LGHDT and CDR2 YNNKEL (reference sequence). This CDR3 contains 16 residues. The CDR3 coding sequence is TGTGCCAGCAGACCCCTAGCGGGGGCGAACACCGGGGAGCTGTTTTTT. It codes for CASRPLAGANTGELFF.

CDR3 in amino acids: CASSIGVQYGYTF. The CDR3 DNA is TGTGCCAGCAGCATCGGGGTCCAGTATGGCTACACCTTC. J is TRBJ1-2 and V is TRBV5-6; D uncertain. Trimming left V 4 bases short and J 5 bases short, with 12 bases between. The CDR3 runs to 13 residues. Per the germline V gene, CDR1 is SGHDT and CDR2 is YYEEEE.

The V and J genes are TRBV7-8 and TRBJ2-3; D might be TRBD2 (6 bases). The CDR3 has 15 amino acids. V lost 2 bases to trimming and J lost 3 bases, with 12 bases between them. From germline, CDR1 is SGHVS and CDR2 FQNEAQ. CDR3 sequence reads: CASSLTLARTDTQYF. CDR3 coding DNA: TGTGCCAGCAGCTTAACACTAGCAAGGACAGATACGCAGTATTTT.

The rearrangement links TRBV5-1 to TRBJ2-5, with TRBD1 identical over 9 bases. J was trimmed by 2 bases and V by 0 bases; bases with no gene match: 5. Germline V gene lookup returns CDR1 SGHRS and CDR2 YFSETQ. This CDR3 has 16 amino acids. The CDR3 here is CASSLGTGAPQETQYF. For the CDR3, the DNA is TGCGCCAGCAGCTTGGGGACAGGGGCCCCACAAGAGACCCAGTACTTC. The full variable domain, completed using reference TRBV5-1 and TRBJ2-5, is KAGVTQTPRYLIKTRGQQVTLSCSPISGHRSVSWYQQTPGQGLQFLFEYFSETQRNKGNFPGRFSGRQFSNSRSEMNVSTLELGDSALYLCASSLGTGAPQETQYFGPGTRLLVL.

V usage is TRBV12-3 or TRBV12-4 and J usage is TRBJ1-2; D is possibly TRBD1 (6 bases). The CDR3 runs to 13 residues. V lost 6 bases and J 8 bases, leaving 16 bases between the germline ends. CDR3 coding DNA: TGTGCCAGCAGCGTACAGGGAGATTGGGGCTACACCTTC. It specifies CASSVQGDWGYTF.

The chain employs TRBV5-1 and TRBJ1-2; D is possibly TRBD1 (6 bases). This CDR3 has 13 residues. V lost 0 bases and J lost 8, with 11 bases in between. CDR1 and CDR2 (germline): SGHRS, YFSETQ. The CDR3 nucleotides are TGCGCCAGCAGCTTGGGGGCAGGGGAAGGCTACACCTTC. Translating gives CASSLGAGEGYTF.

The rearrangement uses TRBV9 and TRBJ1-4; D is ambiguous. The V end lost 4 bases, the J end lost 7 bases, and 11 bases lay between the germline ends. The germline CDR1 and CDR2 sequences are SGDLS and YYNGEE. This CDR3 has 13 residues. The CDR3 is CASSSYPGEKLFF. The CDR3 coding sequence is TGTGCCAGCAGCTCCTACCCGGGTGAAAAACTGTTTTTT.

The chain employs TRBV5-6 and TRBJ2-2; perhaps TRBD2 as D (5 bases). Germline-derived CDR1 and CDR2 are SGHDT and YYEEEE. This CDR3 region has 16 residues. Trimming pared 4 bases from V and 5 bases from J, leaving 18 bases between. The CDR3 nucleotides are TGTGCCAGCAGCGACACGGGGTTGGTAATTACCGGGGAGCTGTTTTTT. Translating gives CASSDTGLVITGELFF.

As concerns this clone: This specimen includes other DNA sequences encoding the same CDR3. This sequence joins TRBV2 and TRBJ1-3; D may be TRBD1 (5 bases). Germline V gene data show CDR1 as SNHLY and CDR2 as FYNNEI. Deletions cut 2 bases from V and 4 bases from J, with 15 bases between. The CDR3 spans 16 residues. The CDR3 coding sequence is TGTGCCAGCAGTGAAATAAGGGGAAGTGCCGGAAACACCATATATTTT. Its translation is CASSEIRGSAGNTIYF.

The chain combines TRBV19 with TRBJ2-7, with 11 bases aligning to TRBD1. The CDR3 has 15 amino acids. V trimming: 4 bases; J trimming: 5 bases; junction bases outside the gene matches: 7. In germline, CDR1 is LNHDA, CDR2 SQIVND (reference sequence). CDR3 in amino acids: CASSTRDRGGHEQYF. Written as DNA, the CDR3 is TGTGCCAGTAGTACCCGGGACAGGGGGGGCCACGAGCAGTACTTC.

The rearrangement joins TRBV3-1 (or the pseudogene TRBV3-2) to TRBJ2-2; no firm D call. The CDR3 sequence is 12 residues long. V lost 4 bases and J lost 9, with 9 bases in between. The germline CDR1 and CDR2 sequences are LGHDT and YNNKEL (reference sequence). The CDR3 loop is CASSPERRELFF. The CDR3 DNA follows: TGTGCCAGCAGCCCCGAGAGGAGGGAGCTGTTTTTT.

The chain recombines TRBV3-1 (or the pseudogene TRBV3-2) with TRBJ2-1, with 8 bases lining up with TRBD1. The CDR3 covers 16 residues. V shed 5 bases, J shed 4 bases, and the junction held 10 bases outside the gene matches. CDR1 and CDR2 from the germline V gene are LGHDT and YNNKEL (reference sequence). CDR3 nucleotides: TGTGCCAGCAGCGCTCAGGGACAGGAGCTATACAATGAGCAGTTCTTC. Encoded protein: CASSAQGQELYNEQFF.

This chain connects TRBV6-1 to TRBJ1-1; 8 positions agree with TRBD1. This CDR3 spans 15 amino acids. Germline V gene data show CDR1 as MNHNS and CDR2 as SASEGT. The trim removed 1 base at V and 2 bases at J, leaving 3 bases unmatched. The CDR3 DNA reads as TGTGCCAGCAGTGAAGACAGGGGGGACAACACTGAAGCTTTCTTT. Amino acid sequence: CASSEDRGDNTEAFF.

The chain links TRBV6-2 or TRBV6-3 to TRBJ1-5; TRBD1 matches at 7 bases. Germline lookup yields CDR1 MNHEY and CDR2 SVGEGT. V lost 5 bases and J lost 4; bases outside the gene matches: 5. The CDR3 is 14 amino acids. Here the CDR3 DNA reads TGTGCCAGCAGTCACCGGGACAGAAATCAGCCCCAGCATTTT. Translation: CASSHRDRNQPQHF.

The V call is TRBV12-3 or TRBV12-4, the J call TRBJ2-7; 8 nucleotides line up with TRBD1. The CDR3 is 13 residues long. V lost 5 bases and J lost 3; bases outside the gene matches: 3. CDR3 sequence reads: CASSTGTGYEQYF. CDR3 nucleotides: TGTGCCAGCAGTACCGGGACAGGCTACGAGCAGTACTTC.

The V gene is TRBV7-7, the J gene TRBJ2-2, with D maybe TRBD1 (5 bases). The germline V gene encodes CDR1 SSHAT and CDR2 FNYEAQ (reference sequence). CDR3 length: 15 amino acids. V lost 1 base and J 0 bases, leaving 6 bases between the germline ends. Here the CDR3 DNA reads TGTGCCAGCAGCTTAGAACAGGCGAACACCGGGGAGCTGTTTTTT. Residues: CASSLEQANTGELFF.